The 14 T cell receptor beta chains below all came from one sample that was sequenced in a study of T cell repertoires in cytomegalovirus infection. Via MiXCR, TCRdb re-called the reads, giving one row per CDR3 protein. The sample contains about 310,000 distinct CDR3 sequences, around a quarter of which appear only once. These receptors are not linked to any known antigen. The sample in question was cultured PBMCs, obtained from culture after CMV antigen stimulation. The receptors derive from a human donor in good health (CMV status not recorded). Some clones in this sample may be carry-over from other donors' samples.

This clonotype showed up just a few times. This rearrangement joins TRBV5-1 to TRBJ1-2; D not certain. CDR3 length equals 13 residues. The germline V and J ends were trimmed by 0 bases and 7 bases, with 10 bases remaining between them. Per germline, CDR1 SGHRS and CDR2 YFSETQ. CDR3 residues: CASSLAVGSGYTF. The CDR3 DNA is TGCGCCAGCAGCTTGGCCGTTGGAAGTGGCTACACCTTC.

This chain connects TRBV7-6 to TRBJ1-1, with TRBD1 identical over 9 bases. Germline loops: CDR1 SGHVS, CDR2 FNYEAQ. CDR3 length: 20 residues. J was trimmed by 2 bases and V by 5 bases; bases with no gene match: 21. The CDR3, as DNA: TGTGCCAGCAGCCGCTTAATACGAAATCAAGTGGGACAGGGAAACACTGAAGCTTTCTTT. This encodes CASSRLIRNQVGQGNTEAFF. Supplemented by reference TRBV7-6 and TRBJ1-1, the full variable domain reads GAGVSQSPRYKVTKRGQDVALRCDPISGHVSLYWYRQALGQGPEFLTYFNYEAQQDKSGLPNDRFSAERPEGSISTLTIQRTEQRDSAMYRCASSRLIRNQVGQGNTEAFFGQGTRLTVV.

This clonotype was observed a handful of times. This chain connects TRBV27 to TRBJ1-4; 10 bases align to TRBD1. Trimming at V came to 6 bases and at J to 6 bases, leaving 4 bases not matched to a gene. CDR1 and CDR2 from the germline V gene are MNHEY and SMNVEV (reference sequence). This CDR3 has 14 amino acids. The CDR3 spells CASRAGQGDEKLFF. For the CDR3, the DNA is TGTGCCAGCAGGGCCGGACAGGGGGATGAAAAACTGTTTTTT.

The chain combines TRBV7-2 with TRBJ2-2, with a tentative D call TRBD1 (5 bases). Germline CDR1 and CDR2: SGHTA and FQGNSA. V was trimmed by 5 bases and J by 0 bases, leaving 10 bases between them. CDR3 length: 15 amino acids. In DNA, the CDR3 is TGTGCCAGCAGCCCGGAGACAGCGAACACCGGGGAGCTGTTTTTT. Protein product: CASSPETANTGELFF.

This clonotype has a handful of counts. The V call is TRBV4-2, the J call TRBJ1-1; possibly TRBD1 for D (5 bases). Germline loops: CDR1 LGHNA, CDR2 YNFKEQ. The CDR3 runs 14 residues. V was cut by 1 base and J by 5 bases, with 11 bases left in between. CDR3 sequence: CASSQGGRRTEAFF. CDR3 in DNA: TGTGCCAGCAGCCAAGGGGGGAGGCGGACTGAAGCTTTCTTT.

This clonotype was recorded many times. The genes are TRBV7-2 and TRBJ1-4; D might be TRBD1 (6 bases). Trimming shortened V by 5 bases and J by 4 bases, and 11 bases separated the two germline ends. This CDR3 contains 14 residues. Germline CDR1 SGHTA, CDR2 FQGNSA. The CDR3 region has the DNA TGTGCCAGCAGCAAGGGGGGAAATAATGAAAAACTGTTTTTT. Residues: CASSKGGNNEKLFF.

In its sample, this clonotype was seen a few times. The chain combines TRBV7-2 with TRBJ2-6, with a possible D match to TRBD1 (5 bases). The CDR3 is made up of 16 amino acids. CDR1 and CDR2 from the germline V gene are SGHTA and FQGNSA. V lost 4 bases and J lost 0, with 10 bases in between. The CDR3 protein is CASSSRAHSGANVLTF. In DNA form, the CDR3 reads TGTGCCAGCAGCTCCAGGGCTCACTCTGGGGCCAACGTCCTGACTTTC.

This clonotype was seen a handful of times. The J gene is TRBJ2-6, the V gene TRBV6-1; D unresolved. This CDR3 spans 14 amino acids. Trimming removed 3 bases at V and 6 bases at J, with 9 bases between. Germline assignment: CDR1 MNHNS and CDR2 SASEGT. In nucleotides, the CDR3 is TGTGCCAGCAGTGACCCGGTGGAGGCCAACGTCCTGACTTTC. Translation: CASSDPVEANVLTF.

This clonotype has only a few counts. V gene TRBV19 combines with J gene TRBJ2-6; D may match TRBD1 or TRBD2 (7 bases each). The CDR3 spans 15 residues. V shed 3 bases and J shed 8 bases, with 14 bases lying between them. Germline assignment: CDR1 LNHDA and CDR2 SQIVND (reference sequence). The CDR3 region is CASSIGRGGTNVLTF. In DNA, the CDR3 is TGTGCCAGTAGTATCGGCAGGGGGGGAACCAACGTCCTGACTTTC.

This clonotype was observed a handful of times. The chain combines TRBV7-3 with TRBJ2-1; TRBD2 matches 8 bases. The CDR3 runs to 15 residues. Looked up from germline, CDR1 is SGHTA and CDR2 is FQGTGA. After removal of 2 bases from V and 5 bases from J, the junction contained 5 bases not matched to a gene. CDR3 protein: CASSLEGTRDNEQFF. As DNA, the CDR3 is TGTGCCAGCAGCTTAGAAGGGACTAGGGACAATGAGCAGTTCTTC.

This sequence joins TRBV4-1 and TRBJ2-5; D is unresolved. Germline lookup yields CDR1 MGHRA and CDR2 YSYEKL. The V and J ends lost 0 bases and 3 bases respectively, with 8 bases between them. The CDR3 consists of 14 residues. The DNA of the CDR3 is TGCGCCAGCAGCCAAGAAGGTAGTAAAGAGACCCAGTACTTC. Amino acid sequence: CASSQEGSKETQYF.

This clonotype has ten or more counts. The chain uses TRBV7-2 and TRBJ2-1; D is unclear. CDR3 length equals 13 residues. The ends were cut back, 5 bases at V and 10 bases at J, with 15 bases in the middle. Germline V CDR1 and CDR2: SGHTA, FQGNSA. The CDR3 loop reads CASSLSRSREQFF. As DNA, the CDR3 is TGTGCCAGCAGCCTTTCCCGGAGCCGGGAGCAGTTCTTC. Full variable domain (missing parts from reference TRBV7-2 and TRBJ2-1): GAGVSQSPSNKVTEKGKDVELRCDPISGHTALYWYRQSLGQGLEFLIYFQGNSAPDKSGLPSDRFSAERTGGSVSTLTIQRTQQEDSAVYLCASSLSRSREQFFGPGTRLTVL.

The table lists this clonotype with a few counts. This chain joins TRBV12-3 or TRBV12-4 and TRBJ1-3; D call uncertain. The V end was cut by 7 bases, the J end by 2 bases, with 15 bases between. This CDR3 is 15 amino acids long. CDR3 sequence (DNA): TGTGCCAGCACCCCAGTTCGGGGAGCTGGAAACACCATATATTTT. Its protein is CASTPVRGAGNTIYF.

This chain joins TRBV28 and TRBJ2-3; D might be TRBD1 (6 bases). The CDR3 spans 14 residues. Germline V gene data show CDR1 as MDHEN and CDR2 as SYDVKM. Trimming removed 5 bases at V and 4 bases at J, with 13 bases between. CDR3 amino acids: CASSPPRTADTQYF. As DNA, the CDR3 is TGTGCCAGCAGTCCCCCCCGGACAGCAGATACGCAGTATTTT.